A selection of T cell receptor beta chains follows, all from one sample in a study of blood T cell repertoires in COVID-19. Clones were read by immunoSEQ multiplex PCR, and TCRdb kept only the in-frame ones, dropping some. The sample has 200,000 to 300,000 clones, 75% to 90% seen once; the top ten hold about 3%. Material for sequencing was peripheral blood. Every receptor here comes from a woman aged 25-40 years who had recovered from COVID-19. Each CDR3 is given with its conserved first and last residue. The D gene is left open where the match is weak. Where a row states a size, it is once, few, many or the class of an expanded clone; other rows omit it.

>NA|TRBD2|TRBV24-1|TRBJ2-3|13
CATSGGRGRTQYF
TGTGCCACCAGTGGAGGGAGGGGAAGGACGCAGTATTTT
>NA|NA|TRBV5-1|TRBJ2-3|16
CASSLLRRPSTDTQYF
TGCGCCAGCAGCTTGCTGCGGAGGCCTAGCACAGATACGCAGTATTTT
>NA|TRBD1|TRBV2|TRBJ1-6|16
CASSAEQGVMDSPLHF
TGTGCCAGCAGTGCAGAACAGGGGGTAATGGATTCACCCCTCCACTTT
>NA|NA|TRBV15|TRBJ1-4|15
CATSGPDRSNEKLFF
TGTGCCACCAGCGGGCCCGACAGGAGCAATGAAAAACTGTTTTTT
>NA|TRBD1|TRBV11-1|TRBJ2-1|13
CASSSTVQGKQFF
TGTGCCAGCAGCTCTACCGTACAGGGGAAGCAGTTCTTC
>NA|TRBD1|TRBV5-1|TRBJ1-2|14
CASSSPLDRVGYTF
TGCGCCAGCAGCTCGCCCCTGGACAGGGTCGGCTACACCTTC
>NA|TRBD2|TRBV19|TRBJ2-7|14
CASNSGGSSYEQYF
TGTGCCAGCAATAGCGGGGGGAGCTCCTACGAGCAGTACTTC
>few|TRBD2|TRBV5-8|TRBJ2-7|15
CASSSGTRVAHEQYF
TGTGCCAGCAGCAGCGGGACGAGGGTCGCCCACGAGCAGTACTTC
>NA|TRBD2|TRBV7-2|TRBJ2-5|14
CASSSSGGKETQYF
TGTGCCAGCAGCTCAAGCGGGGGGAAAGAGACCCAGTACTTC
>NA|NA|TRBV19|TRBJ1-5|16
CASSTLDRNSNQPQHF
TGTGCCAGTAGTACCCTGGACAGAAATAGCAATCAGCCCCAGCATTTT
>NA|TRBD1|TRBV5-1|TRBJ2-7|14
CASSWGDRGYEQYF
TGCGCCAGCAGCTGGGGGGACAGGGGATACGAGCAGTACTTC
>NA|NA|TRBV3-1/TRBV3-2|TRBJ1-2|15
CASSQDPYTISGYTF
TGTGCCAGCAGCCAAGACCCGTACACAATCTCTGGCTACACCTTC
>NA|TRBD1|TRBV6-5|TRBJ2-2|13
CASTRDSIGELFF
TGTGCCAGTACAAGGGACAGCATTGGGGAGCTGTTTTTT
>NA|TRBD2|TRBV5-6|TRBJ2-2|18
CASSFRISGGADTGELFF
TGTGCCAGCAGCTTCAGGATCAGCGGGGGGGCGGACACCGGGGAGCTGTTTTTT
>NA|TRBD1|TRBV19|TRBJ2-7|14
CASSIGRGPNEQYF
TGTGCCAGTAGTATAGGCAGGGGGCCCAACGAGCAGTACTTC
>NA|TRBD2|TRBV4-1|TRBJ2-7|13
CASSHPGEGEQYF
TGCGCCAGCAGCCACCCCGGGGAGGGCGAGCAGTACTTC
>many|NA|TRBV4-1|TRBJ2-2|14
CASSQEGRDMELFF
TGCGCCAGCAGCCAAGAGGGCCGGGACATGGAGCTGTTTTTT